Shown below are 3 T cell receptor beta chains from a single sample sequenced in a study of early T cells in non-severe SARS-CoV-2 infection. MiXCR, run by TCRdb on the 5' RACE reads, gives a single entry per CDR3 protein. The sample shows 80,000 to 95,000 distinct CDR3 sequences, 11% to 15% of them seen only once. Sequenced sample: whole blood. Receptors were obtained from an adult who was a healthcare worker with PCR-confirmed SARS-CoV-2 infection or an uninfected control (not recorded which).

In the case of this clonotype: The germline gene is not matched at one end of the junction; a read error may be the cause. The CDR3 sequence is CAISESRAAYDSPLHF. The DNA of the CDR3 is TGTGCCATCAGTGAGTCGAGGGCAGCCTATGATTCACCCCTCCACTTT. This chain joins TRBV10-3 and TRBJ1-6; no definite D call. The CDR3 is made up of 16 amino acids. Germline lookup yields CDR1 ENHRY and CDR2 SYGVKD.

This clonotype showed up just once. The chain uses TRBV10-2 and TRBJ2-7; 8 nucleotides align to TRBD2. Germline loops: CDR1 WSHSY, CDR2 SAAADI. The CDR3 has 18 amino acids. The V segment lost 0 bases and the J segment 0 bases; nucleotides outside the gene matches: 10. The CDR3: CASSESPWVAGSSYEQYF. The CDR3 nucleotides read TGCGCCAGCAGTGAGTCTCCCTGGGTAGCGGGGAGCTCCTACGAGCAGTACTTC.

This clonotype was seen a handful of times. This chain links TRBV7-8 with TRBJ2-3; tentatively, D is TRBD2 (5 bases). The germline V gene encodes CDR1 SGHVS and CDR2 FQNEAQ. The CDR3 loop spans 17 amino acids. V gave up 2 bases and J gave up 5 bases, with 20 bases separating them. The CDR3 protein is CASSLRNGVWERDTQYF. In nucleotides, the CDR3 is TGTGCCAGCAGCTTAAGGAACGGGGTTTGGGAACGAGATACGCAGTATTTT. Combining the CDR3 with reference TRBV7-8 and TRBJ2-3 gives the whole variable domain GAGVSQSPRYKVAKRGQDVALRCDPISGHVSLFWYQQALGQGPEFLTYFQNEAQLDKSGLPSDRFFAERPEGSVSTLKIQRTQQEDSAVYLCASSLRNGVWERDTQYFGPGTRLTVL.